The 14 T cell receptor beta chains reported below all come from one sample, sequenced in a study of blood T cell repertoires in COVID-19. Sequencing used immunoSEQ multiplex PCR; TCRdb keeps in-frame clones, though not all of them. The repertoire consists of 60,000 to 80,000 clones, with 80% occurring once and the leading ten covering around 13%. The sample consisted of peripheral blood. These receptors came from a man aged 50-60 years with COVID-19, enrolled during active disease.

This rearrangement joins TRBV29-1 to TRBJ2-7; 10 bases agree with TRBD2. From germline, CDR1 is SQVTM and CDR2 ANQGSEA. The CDR3 has 13 residues. J was trimmed by 7 bases and V by 1 base; bases with no gene match: 4. The CDR3 DNA sequence: TGCAGCGTTGAAGTGGCAGCGGGAGGGGAGCAGTACTTC. This translates into CSVEVAAGGEQYF.

The chain uses TRBV29-1 and TRBJ2-1, with 7 bases lining up with TRBD2. With V trimmed by 4 bases and J by 12 bases, 12 bases remained unmatched. The CDR3 covers 13 residues. Looked up from germline, CDR1 is SQVTM and CDR2 is ANQGSEA. The CDR3 region has the DNA TGCAGCGTTGCCGGCCGTCGAGTAGCGGGGCAGTTCTTC. Its translation: CSVAGRRVAGQFF.

The rearrangement links TRBV15 to TRBJ2-3, with D unresolved. CDR1 is LNHNV and CDR2 is YYDKDF in the germline V gene (reference sequence). Trimming stripped 0 bases from V and 0 bases from J, with 13 bases between. This CDR3 is 17 amino acids long. The CDR3 nucleotides read TGTGCCACCAGCAGAGATATTGCGAGCTATAGCACAGATACGCAGTATTTT. This sequence encodes CATSRDIASYSTDTQYF.

The chain recombines TRBV30 with TRBJ2-3; TRBD2 matches at 7 bases. The CDR3 spans 17 residues. Unmatched junction bases numbered 9, after V lost 0 bases and J lost 0 bases. Germline assignment: CDR1 GTSNPN and CDR2 SVGIG (reference sequence). CDR3 protein: CAWSVPSGPISTDTQYF. DNA for the CDR3: TGTGCCTGGAGTGTCCCTAGCGGTCCTATTAGCACAGATACGCAGTATTTT.

The gene calls are TRBV7-3 and TRBJ2-5; D possibly corresponds to TRBD1 (6 bases). From germline, CDR1 is SGHTA and CDR2 FQGTGA. The CDR3 length is 13 residues. The germline V and J ends were trimmed by 4 bases and 5 bases, with 11 bases remaining between them. CDR3 loop: CASSSTGPETQYF. CDR3 bases: TGTGCCAGCAGCTCGACAGGCCCGGAGACCCAGTACTTC.

On this clone: An end of the junction does not agree with germline; a read error may underlie this. This chain links TRBV7-9 with TRBJ1-1; tentative D call: TRBD1 (5 bases). The CDR3 extends over 12 amino acids. CDR1 and CDR2 from the germline V gene are SEHNR and FQNEAQ (reference sequence). The CDR3 is CASSRQNNEAFF. The CDR3, as DNA: TGTGCCAGCAGCCGACAGAACAATGAAGCTTTCTTT. The full variable domain, in which reference TRBV7-9 and TRBJ1-1 provide the parts outside the CDR3, is DTGVSQNPRHKITKRGQNVTFRCDPISEHNRLYWYRQTLGQGPEFLTYFQNEAQLEKSRLLSDRFSAERPKGSFSTLEIQRTEQGDSAMYLCASSRQNNEAFFGQGTRLTVV.

The chain is built from TRBV12-3 or TRBV12-4 and TRBJ2-1; D remains ambiguous. Trimming removed 3 bases at V and 9 bases at J, with 9 bases between. CDR3 size: 12 residues. The CDR3 sequence is CASSLAPGEQFF. As DNA, the CDR3 is TGTGCCAGCAGTTTGGCCCCAGGTGAGCAGTTCTTC.

The chain links TRBV6-5 to TRBJ1-2; D is unresolved. Germline values: CDR1 MNHEY, CDR2 SVGAGI. The V gene lost 6 bases and the J gene lost 3 bases, with 8 bases spanning the gap. This CDR3 is 12 amino acids long. The CDR3 reads CASRGSYYGYTF. The CDR3 nucleotides read TGTGCCAGCAGGGGCAGCTACTATGGCTACACCTTC.

The V and J genes are TRBV28 and TRBJ2-7, with D tentatively TRBD2 (5 bases). The V gene lost 6 bases and the J gene lost 7 bases, with 13 bases spanning the gap. From germline, CDR1 is MDHEN and CDR2 SYDVKM. This CDR3 comprises 12 residues. CDR3 nucleotide sequence: TGTGCCAGCAGCCCGGGGTTTCGGGAGCAGTACTTC. Protein sequence: CASSPGFREQYF. Using reference TRBV28 and TRBJ2-7 for the parts outside the CDR3, the full variable domain is DVKVTQSSRYLVKRTGEKVFLECVQDMDHENMFWYRQDPGLGLRLIYFSYDVKMKEKGDIPEGYSVSREKKERFSLILESASTNQTSMYLCASSPGFREQYFGPGTRLTVT.

V and J are TRBV4-3 and TRBJ1-6; D perhaps matches TRBD1 (5 bases). The CDR3 has 18 amino acids. The germline V and J ends were trimmed by 0 bases and 1 base, with 13 bases remaining between them. Germline CDR1 and CDR2: LGHNA and YSLEER. DNA for the CDR3: TGCGCCAGCAGCCAAGATCCAAGGGGTTCTTCCTATAATTCACCCCTCCACTTT. Amino acid sequence: CASSQDPRGSSYNSPLHF.

The chain links TRBV3-1 (or the pseudogene TRBV3-2) to TRBJ2-2; 10 positions agree with TRBD2. CDR3 length equals 15 residues. V lost 6 bases to trimming and J lost 6 bases; unmatched junction nucleotides: 7. From germline, CDR1 is LGHDT and CDR2 YNNKEL (reference sequence). CDR3 coding DNA: TGTGCCAGCAGTTCAGCGGGAGGGCCTTCCGGGGAGCTGTTTTTT. Translated, it gives CASSSAGGPSGELFF.

This chain connects TRBV30 to TRBJ1-6, with a tentative D call TRBD1 (5 bases). The ends were cut back, 2 bases at V and 5 bases at J, with 10 bases in the middle. The CDR3 length is 14 residues. CDR1 and CDR2 (germline): GTSNPN, SVGIG (reference sequence). The CDR3 protein is CAWSRTKDNSPLHF. The DNA of the CDR3 is TGTGCCTGGAGTAGGACAAAAGATAATTCACCCCTCCACTTT.

The chain has TRBV2 and TRBJ2-7, with a tentative D call TRBD1 (6 bases). V lost 6 bases to trimming and J lost 2 bases, with 14 bases between them. Per germline, CDR1 SNHLY and CDR2 FYNNEI. CDR3 size: 14 residues. Here the CDR3 DNA reads TGTGCCAGCAGGGTCGGGACAAATACCTACGAGCAGTACTTC. Its translation: CASRVGTNTYEQYF.

V and J are TRBV7-8 and TRBJ1-2; D possibly corresponds to TRBD1 (6 bases). This CDR3 is 17 amino acids long. The V end lost 1 base, the J end lost 4 bases, and 19 bases lay between the germline ends. Germline CDR1 and CDR2: SGHVS and FQNEAQ. The CDR3 DNA is TGTGCCAGCAGCTTAGGGGGAGCGGGGGCAACGAGCTATGGCTACACCTTC. Its translation: CASSLGGAGATSYGYTF.